This T cell receptor (beta chain) is drawn from a study of blood T cell repertoires in COVID-19. In the study overall: The analysed material was cDNA or gDNA that came from T cells, B-cell-depleted T cells, or PBMCs.

In the original workflow: Reference gene primer amplification in the assay estimated nucleated cell counts. Produced via immunoSEQ multiplex PCR; TCRdb's table is partial and in-frame only. That table gives V, J and clone size, and the DNA gave D and trimming. The table shows fewer than 120,000 clones, with 60% to 80% occurring only once. This clone has a single count. V shed 10 bases, J shed 4 bases, and the junction held 9 bases outside the gene matches. The germline gives CDR1 SNHLY, CDR2 FYNNEI. There are 15 residues in the CDR3. The receptor comes from a woman aged 80 or over with active or convalescent COVID-19. The source material was peripheral blood. The chain joins TRBV2 to TRBJ2-3; 12 bases fit TRBD2. The CDR3 protein is CATARLAGVADTQYF. In nucleotides, the CDR3 is TGTGCCACCGCCCGACTAGCGGGAGTCGCAGATACGCAGTATTTT. Supplemented by reference TRBV2 and TRBJ2-3, the full variable domain reads EPEVTQTPSHQVTQMGQEVILRCVPISNHLYFYWYRQILGQKVEFLVSFYNNEISEKSEIFDDQFSVERPDGSNFTLKIRSTKLEDSAMYFCATARLAGVADTQYFGPGTRLTVL.